The 14 T cell receptor beta chains given below trace back to one sample, sequenced in a study of CD8+CD57+ T cells in acquired aplastic anemia. Template material for TCR beta VDJ and CDR3 profiling consisted of genomic DNA. MiXCR was run by TCRdb on the reads, yielding one entry per CDR3 protein. The table includes 260,000 or so distinct CDR3 sequences, roughly half detected once. Sequencing involved patients with CD8+CD57+ cell expansion previously shown by flow cytometry. The sequencing input was sorted CD4+, CD8+, or CD8+CD57+ T cells (not recorded which) from PBMCs. Receptor source: a human donor with aplastic anemia.

This clonotype has a count of ten or more. V is TRBV13 and J is TRBJ2-7; maybe TRBD1 (6 bases). V was cut by 7 bases and J by 3 bases, with 16 bases left in between. From germline, CDR1 is PRHDT and CDR2 FYEKMQ (reference sequence). CDR3 length: 14 amino acids. The CDR3 DNA is TGTGCCAGCAACCCCCGGGGACAAGACTACGAGCAGTACTTC. Amino acids: CASNPRGQDYEQYF.

This chain uses TRBV19 with TRBJ2-7, with 10 bases fitting TRBD1. The CDR3 consists of 15 residues. The V gene's germline CDR1 is LNHDA and CDR2 SQIVND (reference sequence). V shed 1 base, J shed 1 base, and the junction held 1 base outside the gene matches. CDR3 protein: CASSIVGQGSYEQYF. In DNA form, the CDR3 reads TGTGCCAGTAGTATAGTGGGACAGGGGTCCTACGAGCAGTACTTC.

This clonotype has ten or more counts. The genes are TRBV6-5 and TRBJ1-1; D is ambiguous. V dropped 6 bases and J dropped 5 bases, with 16 bases sitting between them. The CDR3 runs to 14 residues. CDR1 is MNHEY, CDR2 SVGAGI, per germline. CDR3 in DNA: TGTGCCAGCAGATTAACCACCTTCGGGACTGAAGCTTTCTTT. Translation gives CASRLTTFGTEAFF.

A remark on this clonotype: One end of the junction fails to match germline, which may point to a read error. This chain uses TRBV5-1 with TRBJ2-5; the match to TRBD2 covers 8 bases. The length of the CDR3 is 12 residues. Germline lookup yields CDR1 SGHRS and CDR2 YFSETQ. The CDR3: CASSPLAGRLLF. The CDR3 coding sequence is TGCGCCAGCAGCCCTTTAGCGGGGAGGCTTCTCTTC.

The V call is TRBV9, the J call TRBJ2-1, with 13 bases aligning to TRBD2. The CDR3 covers 15 residues. V gave up 3 bases and J gave up 8 bases; unmatched junction bases: 5. The germline V gene has CDR1 SGDLS and CDR2 YYNGEE. CDR3 DNA sequence: TGTGCCAGCAGCGACCGGACTAGCGGGAGCGATGAGCAGTTCTTC. Protein product: CASSDRTSGSDEQFF.

The rearrangement uses TRBV7-3 and TRBJ2-7, with TRBD1 matching over 7 bases. J gave up 3 bases and V 0 bases, and 5 bases lay outside the gene matches. The CDR3 totals 15 residues. Per the germline V gene, CDR1 is SGHTA and CDR2 is FQGTGA. CDR3 nucleotide sequence: TGTGCCAGCAGCTTAACAGGGGGCTCCATCTACGAGCAGTACTTC. Translating gives CASSLTGGSIYEQYF.

To note about this clonotype: One end of the junction fails to match germline, which may point to a read error. V is TRBV15 and J is TRBJ1-1; D is unclear. In germline, CDR1 is LNHNV, CDR2 YYDKDF (reference sequence). This CDR3 is built from 14 residues. The CDR3: CAASRDFGNTEAFF. The CDR3 nucleotides read TGCGCCGCCAGCAGAGATTTCGGTAACACTGAAGCTTTCTTT.

This clonotype was seen many times. One end of the junction fails to match germline, which may point to a read error. This rearrangement joins TRBV25-1 to TRBJ1-4, with D tentatively TRBD1 (6 bases). This CDR3 region has 12 residues. Per the germline V gene, CDR1 is MGHDK and CDR2 is SYGVNS. The CDR3 sequence is CASSEYLGARIF. CDR3 DNA sequence: TGTGCCAGCAGTGAATATCTGGGGGCAAGAATTTTT. Together with reference TRBV25-1 and TRBJ1-4, the CDR3 gives the full variable domain: EADIYQTPRYLVIGTGKKITLECSQTMGHDKMYWYQQDPGMELHLIHYSYGVNSTEKGDLSSESTVSRIRTEHFPLTLESARPSHTSQYLCASSEYLGARIFGSGTQLSVL.

Many counts were recorded for this clonotype. The chain employs TRBV7-9 and TRBJ2-7; TRBD2 aligns across 9 bases. The CDR3 covers 15 residues. The junction had 8 bases not matched to a gene; V was cut back by 4 bases and J by 4 bases. Germline-derived CDR1 and CDR2 are SEHNR and FQNEAQ (reference sequence). The CDR3 DNA sequence: TGTGCCAGCAGCTCTAGCGGGGTCTTTTGGTACGAGCAGTACTTC. It is translated as CASSSSGVFWYEQYF.

The chain employs TRBV25-1 and TRBJ2-1; tentative D call: TRBD1 (5 bases). V lost 6 bases to trimming and J lost 9 bases, with 9 bases between them. The CDR3 has 11 residues. The germline gives CDR1 MGHDK, CDR2 SYGVNS. The CDR3 DNA reads TGTGCCAGCAGCCGGACATTTGAGCAGTTCTTC. This encodes CASSRTFEQFF. Full variable domain (outside the CDR3, taken from reference TRBV25-1 and TRBJ2-1): EADIYQTPRYLVIGTGKKITLECSQTMGHDKMYWYQQDPGMELHLIHYSYGVNSTEKGDLSSESTVSRIRTEHFPLTLESARPSHTSQYLCASSRTFEQFFGPGTRLTVL.

Concerning this clonotype: One end of the junction fails to match germline, which may point to a read error. The chain combines TRBV29-1 with TRBJ1-2; 8 bases fit TRBD1. Per the germline V gene, CDR1 is SQVTM and CDR2 is ANQGSEA. The CDR3 has 15 amino acids. This chain's CDR3 is CSIEGGQEEDYGYTF. CDR3 sequence (DNA): TGCAGCATTGAAGGGGGACAGGAGGAAGACTATGGCTACACCTTC.

In this sample, this clonotype turned up a few times. The J gene is TRBJ2-7, the V gene TRBV27, with D perhaps being TRBD1 or TRBD2 (5 bases each). Trimming cost V 5 bases and J 6 bases, with 23 bases left between them. The germline V gene encodes CDR1 MNHEY and CDR2 SMNVEV (reference sequence). The CDR3 extends over 16 amino acids. The CDR3 loop is CASSPLVAGSRFEQYF. DNA of the CDR3: TGTGCCAGCAGTCCCCTCGTGGCAGGGAGTCGCTTCGAGCAGTACTTC.

This clonotype was picked up many times. The chain combines TRBV2 with TRBJ2-7; 9 bases match TRBD1. Germline-derived CDR1 and CDR2 are SNHLY and FYNNEI. The CDR3 is 15 residues long. Germline trimming cut 6 bases from V and 0 bases from J; bases unmatched to any gene: 6. CDR3 residues: CASRAGTGSSYEQYF. DNA of the CDR3: TGTGCCAGCAGGGCCGGGACAGGGAGCTCCTACGAGCAGTACTTC.

This sequence joins TRBV15 and TRBJ2-1, with 8 nucleotides matching TRBD1. Germline assignment: CDR1 LNHNV and CDR2 YYDKDF (reference sequence). The junction had 5 bases not matched to a gene; V was cut back by 1 base and J by 9 bases. The CDR3 spans 14 residues. CDR3 amino acids: CATSRGTGWSEQFF. CDR3 coding DNA: TGTGCCACCAGCAGAGGGACAGGGTGGTCTGAGCAGTTCTTC.